Sequencing of this T cell receptor beta chain was carried out in a study of long-term antiretroviral therapy in people with HIV. With 3 bases clipped from V and 0 bases from J, the junction kept 3 bases outside the gene matches. The CDR3 is 16 residues long. The V gene's germline CDR1 is MNHEY and CDR2 SMNVEV (reference sequence). Findings and caveats of the study: Repertoires looked antigen-experienced, with only a slight naive shift after ART. Information pertaining to ART adherence, viral resistance or therapeutic modifications was not obtained.

The assay, immunoSEQ v3.0, was run at survey level. The repertoire was sequenced with immunoSEQ multiplex PCR; TCRdb's copy has only in-frame clones and lacks some. The profile shows about 20,000 clones, about 80% of them singletons. To note about this clone: Its target is unknown.

The chain joins TRBV27 to TRBJ2-3; 10 nucleotides line up with TRBD1. The clonotype originates from a woman between 40 and 55 years old with HIV. Specimen: unsorted PBMCs, collected 0.2 years after starting antiretroviral therapy. In DNA form, the CDR3 reads TGTGCCAGCAGTTTCCTGGGACAGGGGAGCACAGATACGCAGTATTTT. Its protein product is CASSFLGQGSTDTQYF.